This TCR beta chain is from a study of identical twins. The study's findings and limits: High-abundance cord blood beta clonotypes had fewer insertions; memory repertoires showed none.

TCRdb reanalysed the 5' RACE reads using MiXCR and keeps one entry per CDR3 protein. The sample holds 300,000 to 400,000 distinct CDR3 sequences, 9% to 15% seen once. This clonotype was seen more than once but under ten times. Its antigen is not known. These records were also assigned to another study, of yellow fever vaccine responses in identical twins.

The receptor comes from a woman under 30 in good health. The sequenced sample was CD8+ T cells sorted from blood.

Here the CDR3 reads CSVHGEGHLNTGELFF. The CDR3 bases are TGCAGCGTCCACGGCGAGGGGCACCTCAACACCGGGGAGCTGTTTTTT. This chain uses TRBV29-1 with TRBJ2-2; D could derive from TRBD1 or TRBD2 (5 bases each). The CDR3 runs 16 residues. Germline-derived CDR1 and CDR2 are SQVTM and ANQGSEA. Trimming stripped 6 bases from V and 2 bases from J, with 19 bases between.